These 28 T cell receptor beta chains share one sample of origin, sequenced in a study of cytomegalovirus exposure and HLA in healthy donors. PCR was performed using 60 Vbeta and 13 Jbeta primers. This table comes from immunoSEQ multiplex PCR, and its TCRdb copy is limited to in-frame clones, with some not included. The sample carries about 140,000 clones, roughly 82% recorded once. Sequences were obtained from PBMCs. These TCRs come from a man under 40 in good health and CMV-seronegative.

The chain joins TRBV28 to TRBJ2-7; 12 bases line up with TRBD2. Germline CDR1 and CDR2: MDHEN and SYDVKM. The CDR3 is made up of 17 amino acids. Unmatched junction bases numbered 14, after V lost 6 bases and J lost 5 bases. The CDR3 here is CASSLTLAGGPWDEQYF. The CDR3 DNA sequence: TGTGCCAGCAGCTTAACCCTAGCGGGGGGGCCGTGGGACGAGCAGTACTTC. The complete variable domain, with remaining parts taken from reference TRBV28 and TRBJ2-7, reads DVKVTQSSRYLVKRTGEKVFLECVQDMDHENMFWYRQDPGLGLRLIYFSYDVKMKEKGDIPEGYSVSREKKERFSLILESASTNQTSMYLCASSLTLAGGPWDEQYFGPGTRLTVT.

This chain connects TRBV2 to TRBJ2-3; maybe TRBD1 (6 bases). Germline values: CDR1 SNHLY, CDR2 FYNNEI. The germline V and J ends were trimmed by 10 bases and 2 bases, with 13 bases remaining between them. This CDR3 region has 13 residues. CDR3 residues: CATNTGPTDTQYF. The CDR3 DNA reads as TGTGCCACAAATACAGGGCCCACAGATACGCAGTATTTT.

CDR3 DNA: TGCAGCTCTGACAGGGGGGGCACTGAAGCTTTCTTT. Translating it yields CSSDRGGTEAFF. The chain is built from TRBV29-1 and TRBJ1-1; 9 bases are shared with TRBD1. The V and J ends lost 8 bases and 4 bases, in that order; junction bases with no gene match: 5. Germline CDR1 SQVTM, CDR2 ANQGSEA. This CDR3 has 12 residues.

The chain recombines TRBV2 with TRBJ2-7, with TRBD2 matching over 8 bases. J was trimmed by 1 base and V by 5 bases; bases with no gene match: 4. CDR1 is SNHLY, CDR2 FYNNEI, per germline. CDR3 length equals 14 residues. As DNA, the CDR3 is TGTGCCAGCAGTACCCCGGGGGGGTCCTACGAGCAGTACTTC. Translation gives CASSTPGGSYEQYF.

V usage is TRBV5-5 and J usage is TRBJ2-7; TRBD2 agrees at 10 bases. Germline CDR1 and CDR2: SGHKS and YYEKEE (reference sequence). Trimming cost V 1 base and J 3 bases; bases outside gene matches: 4. The length of the CDR3 is 15 residues. CDR3 DNA: TGTGCCAGCAGCTTGAAGAGCGGGAGGGTCTACGAGCAGTACTTC. The encoded protein is CASSLKSGRVYEQYF. Filled out from reference TRBV5-5 and TRBJ2-7, the complete variable domain reads DAGVTQSPTHLIKTRGQQVTLRCSPISGHKSVSWYQQVLGQGPQFIFQYYEKEERGRGNFPDRFSARQFPNYSSELNVNALLLGDSALYLCASSLKSGRVYEQYFGPGTRLTVT.

This clone turned up a few times. This chain joins TRBV18 and TRBJ1-2, with no clear D. The CDR3 loop spans 14 amino acids. Germline CDR1 reads KGHSH; CDR2 reads LQKENI. V lost 3 bases to trimming and J lost 6 bases, with 14 bases between them. Here the CDR3 reads CASSPSGGRDGYTF. The CDR3 bases are TGTGCCAGCTCACCCTCTGGAGGGCGTGATGGCTACACCTTC.

This clone has more than one count but fewer than ten. The chain joins TRBV6-5 to TRBJ2-3; 8 positions match TRBD1. This CDR3 region has 15 residues. The germline gives CDR1 MNHEY, CDR2 SVGAGI. J was trimmed by 1 base and V by 6 bases; bases with no gene match: 6. The CDR3 loop reads CASSPSDRGTDTQYF. The CDR3 coding sequence is TGTGCCAGCAGCCCTTCGGACAGGGGCACAGATACGCAGTATTTT.

This clone was seen more than once but under ten times. This chain connects TRBV6-5 to TRBJ1-2, with D unclear. This CDR3 contains 13 residues. Trimming left V 6 bases short and J 8 bases short, with 16 bases between. Germline-derived CDR1 and CDR2 are MNHEY and SVGAGI. The CDR3: CASSPPGGLGYTF. The CDR3 nucleotides read TGTGCCAGCAGCCCCCCAGGAGGGCTCGGCTACACCTTC.

This clone showed up just once. The chain couples TRBV7-6 to TRBJ1-6; no definite D call. The ends were cut back, 1 base at V and 10 bases at J, with 20 bases in the middle. Per the germline V gene, CDR1 is SGHVS and CDR2 is FNYEAQ. CDR3 length: 17 residues. CDR3: CASSLEEGIGPSSPLHF. The CDR3 coding sequence is TGTGCCAGCAGCTTAGAAGAGGGAATAGGACCAAGCTCACCCCTCCACTTT.

This clone was observed many times. The chain uses TRBV7-9 and TRBJ2-7, with a weak D call TRBD2 (5 bases). V lost 2 bases to trimming and J lost 0 bases, with 8 bases between them. Germline loops: CDR1 SEHNR, CDR2 FQNEAQ (reference sequence). This CDR3 is 14 amino acids long. This chain's CDR3 is CASSLMGSSYEQYF. CDR3 nucleotides: TGTGCCAGCAGCTTAATGGGGAGCTCCTACGAGCAGTACTTC.

CDR3 region: CTSSQESTQVHGNTIYF. Written as DNA, the CDR3 is TGCACCAGCAGCCAAGAAAGCACTCAGGTACATGGAAACACCATATATTTT. The chain couples TRBV1 to TRBJ1-3; the DNA was not used to check the table's D call, TRBD1. TRBV1 is designated a pseudogene. The CDR3 covers 17 residues.

As for this clone: Other DNA sequences from this sample encode an identical CDR3 as well. V usage is TRBV28 and J usage is TRBJ2-7; TRBD1 might be the D (6 bases). CDR3 length: 12 amino acids. Between the trimmed V and J ends, which lost 4 bases and 4 bases, there was a span of 8 bases. CDR1 is MDHEN, CDR2 SYDVKM, per germline. The CDR3 region is CASSSDRYEQYF. The CDR3 coding sequence is TGTGCCAGCAGTTCTGACAGGTACGAGCAGTACTTC.

The chain couples TRBV6-6 to TRBJ1-2; a weak D match, TRBD1 (5 bases). Germline V gene sequence: CDR1 MNHNY, CDR2 SVGAGI (reference sequence). The germline V and J ends were trimmed by 7 bases and 1 base, with 13 bases remaining between them. The CDR3 length is 14 residues. The CDR3 nucleotides read TGTGCCAGCAACGCGGGGGGGGGTAACTATGGCTACACCTTC. Translation gives CASNAGGGNYGYTF.

The V and J genes are TRBV19 and TRBJ2-7, with 7 bases matching TRBD2. V was clipped by 0 bases and J by 3 bases; unmatched bases: 5. In germline, CDR1 is LNHDA, CDR2 SQIVND (reference sequence). The CDR3 contains 15 residues. The CDR3 bases are TGTGCCAGTAGTATAGACCTAGCGGTACACTACGAGCAGTACTTC. This codes for CASSIDLAVHYEQYF.

The genes are TRBV5-4 and TRBJ1-2, with D perhaps matching TRBD1 (5 bases). This CDR3 spans 14 amino acids. Germline CDR1 SGHNT, CDR2 YYREEE (reference sequence). The V end was cut by 0 bases, the J end by 6 bases, with 12 bases between. CDR3 in amino acids: CASSLVAGQDGYTF. The CDR3 bases are TGTGCCAGCAGCTTGGTGGCGGGGCAAGATGGCTACACCTTC.

The chain is built from TRBV7-2 and TRBJ2-3; 10 nucleotides match TRBD1. This CDR3 spans 17 amino acids. The V gene end was trimmed by 1 base and the J gene end by 0 bases; junction bases not matched to a gene: 4. CDR1 and CDR2 (germline): SGHTA, FQGNSA. In DNA form, the CDR3 reads TGTGCCAGCAGCTTAGGGACAGGGGGGGCTAGCACAGATACGCAGTATTTT. Translating gives CASSLGTGGASTDTQYF.

The CDR3 spells CATSRGEGPHYEQYF. Here the CDR3 DNA reads TGTGCCACCTCCCGGGGGGAGGGACCACACTACGAGCAGTACTTC. The chain carries TRBV27 and TRBJ2-7; TRBD2 agrees at 7 bases. This CDR3 region has 15 residues. With V trimmed by 10 bases and J by 3 bases, 15 bases remained unmatched. Germline assignment: CDR1 MNHEY and CDR2 SMNVEV (reference sequence).

J is TRBJ2-7 and V is TRBV5-1; D unclear. The ends were cut back, 0 bases at V and 4 bases at J, with 11 bases in the middle. Germline V CDR1 and CDR2: SGHRS, YFSETQ. The CDR3 has 14 residues. CDR3 sequence (DNA): TGCGCCAGCAGCTTGGGGCGTGCAGCGTACGAGCAGTACTTC. This encodes CASSLGRAAYEQYF.

The chain couples TRBV7-9 to TRBJ1-2; D is possibly TRBD1 (5 bases). CDR3 length equals 14 residues. The ends were cut back, 4 bases at V and 4 bases at J, with 13 bases in the middle. From germline, CDR1 is SEHNR and CDR2 FQNEAQ (reference sequence). Here the CDR3 reads CASSSSTDLYGYTF. CDR3 bases: TGTGCCAGCAGCTCGTCGACAGACCTCTATGGCTACACCTTC.

The V call is TRBV7-8, the J call TRBJ2-7; D is undetermined. CDR3 length: 11 residues. Germline V CDR1 and CDR2: SGHVS, FQNEAQ. Trimming stripped 5 bases from V and 3 bases from J, with 5 bases between. DNA of the CDR3: TGTGCCAGCAGCCTAAACTACGAGCAGTACTTC. Its translation is CASSLNYEQYF.

Comment on this clone: Distinct nucleotide sequences in the sample also encode this CDR3. V and J are TRBV28 and TRBJ1-1; a weak D match, TRBD1 (5 bases). Trimming removed 2 bases at V and 7 bases at J, with 8 bases between. From germline, CDR1 is MDHEN and CDR2 SYDVKM. This CDR3 is 12 amino acids long. The CDR3 nucleotides are TGTGCCAGCAGTTTAGGGGGGGGTGAAGCTTTCTTT. Translation: CASSLGGGEAFF.

The V call is TRBV7-2, the J call TRBJ1-1; TRBD1 agrees at 9 bases. The germline gives CDR1 SGHTA, CDR2 FQGNSA. Trimming cost V 4 bases and J 6 bases; bases outside gene matches: 9. The CDR3 sequence is 15 residues long. The chain's CDR3 is CASSYLTGGYSEAFF. The CDR3 nucleotides read TGTGCCAGCAGCTATCTGACAGGGGGTTACTCTGAAGCTTTCTTT.

V usage is TRBV6-5 and J usage is TRBJ1-5; D is ambiguous. Trimming stripped 4 bases from V and 0 bases from J, with 7 bases between. Germline-derived CDR1 and CDR2 are MNHEY and SVGAGI. The CDR3 sequence is 14 residues long. CDR3 in DNA: TGTGCCAGCAGTTTAGAGCCTAGCAATCAGCCCCAGCATTTT. This translates into CASSLEPSNQPQHF.

This sequence joins TRBV7-7 and TRBJ2-3; tentatively, D is TRBD2 (7 bases). CDR1 SSHAT and CDR2 FNYEAQ come from the germline V gene (reference sequence). V lost 4 bases, J lost 5 bases, and 16 bases lay in between. This CDR3 is 15 amino acids long. The CDR3 region has the DNA TGTGCCAGCAGCTCCTACGGGGGCGGGAGAGATACGCAGTATTTT. Translation gives CASSSYGGGRDTQYF. Full variable domain (outside the CDR3, taken from reference TRBV7-7 and TRBJ2-3): GAGVSQSPRYKVTKRGQDVTLRCDPISSHATLYWYQQALGQGPEFLTYFNYEAQPDKSGLPSDRFSAERPEGSISTLTIQRTEQRDSAMYRCASSSYGGGRDTQYFGPGTRLTVL.

This clone was seen just once. This sequence joins TRBV29-1 and TRBJ2-3; TRBD2 matches at 11 bases. After removal of 7 bases from V and 1 base from J, the junction contained 13 bases not matched to a gene. Looked up from germline, CDR1 is SQVTM and CDR2 is ANQGSEA. This CDR3 region has 17 residues. The CDR3 DNA is TGCAGCGCCAAGACTAGCGGGGAATCGTGGGGCACAGATACGCAGTATTTT. Protein sequence: CSAKTSGESWGTDTQYF.

CDR3 sequence reads: CASSQRPSGDYNEQFF. CDR3 DNA: TGTGCCAGCAGCCAACGTCCTAGCGGGGACTACAATGAGCAGTTCTTC. The J gene is TRBJ2-1, the V gene TRBV9, with 9 bases identical to TRBD2. Looked up from germline, CDR1 is SGDLS and CDR2 is YYNGEE. This CDR3 region has 16 residues. The junction had 8 bases not matched to a gene; V was cut back by 4 bases and J by 3 bases.

V and J are TRBV29-1 and TRBJ1-1; perhaps TRBD1 as D (5 bases). The CDR3 is 13 amino acids. The ends were cut back, 7 bases at V and 1 base at J, with 13 bases in the middle. Germline loops: CDR1 SQVTM, CDR2 ANQGSEA. The CDR3 is CSAPDNQNTEAFF. CDR3 coding DNA: TGCAGCGCCCCGGACAACCAGAACACTGAAGCTTTCTTT.

The gene calls are TRBV2 and TRBJ2-7, with a tentative D call TRBD2 (5 bases). The CDR3 loop spans 13 amino acids. Germline V gene sequence: CDR1 SNHLY, CDR2 FYNNEI. The ends were cut back, 6 bases at V and 0 bases at J, with 9 bases in the middle. CDR3 in amino acids: CASRLTTSYEQYF. CDR3 coding DNA: TGTGCCAGCAGGTTGACTACCTCCTACGAGCAGTACTTC. The full variable domain, rest sourced from reference TRBV2 and TRBJ2-7, is EPEVTQTPSHQVTQMGQEVILRCVPISNHLYFYWYRQILGQKVEFLVSFYNNEISEKSEIFDDQFSVERPDGSNFTLKIRSTKLEDSAMYFCASRLTTSYEQYFGPGTRLTVT.